A single sample gave rise to the 22 T cell receptor beta chains below, sequenced in a study of Graves' ophthalmopathy and Graves' hyperthyroidism. Amplification of TCR beta CDR3 regions used RNA transcripts. HTBI primers were used in a first-round RT-PCR, which preceded a second-round multiplex PCR. TCRdb passed the multiplex PCR reads through MiXCR, listing each CDR3 protein once. The data hold under 800,000 distinct CDR3 sequences, with 22% observed a single time. Sequencing input: peripheral blood. The receptors originated from a woman younger than 30 with stable Graves' hyperthyroidism. Some clones in this sample may be carry-over from other donors' samples.

This clonotype was seen many times. The rearrangement links TRBV12-3 or TRBV12-4 to TRBJ2-4, with D maybe TRBD2 (7 bases). Trimming removed 1 base from V and 11 bases from J, with 12 bases in between. This CDR3 is 13 amino acids long. The DNA of the CDR3 is TGTGCCAGCAGTTTAGGACCGGGGGGCGTTCAGTACTTC. Protein product: CASSLGPGGVQYF.

The CDR3 coding sequence is TGTGCCAGCAGTTTTTCAGGCACTAGCGGGACGGGCGAGCAGTACTTC. Amino acids: CASSFSGTSGTGEQYF. The chain links TRBV12-3 or TRBV12-4 to TRBJ2-7; 10 nucleotides match TRBD2. Losses at the gene ends were 3 bases for V and 6 bases for J; bases not matched to a gene: 11. The CDR3 contains 16 residues.

This clonotype was picked up a small number of times. This chain connects TRBV5-1 to TRBJ2-5, with D possibly being TRBD2 (5 bases). The CDR3 has 15 residues. Trimming shortened V by 1 base and J by 1 base, and 11 bases separated the two germline ends. CDR1 and CDR2 (germline): SGHRS, YFSETQ. The CDR3 loop reads CASSLRSGTQETQYF. For the CDR3, the DNA is TGCGCCAGCAGCTTGAGGAGCGGCACCCAAGAGACCCAGTACTTC. Drawing the rest from reference TRBV5-1 and TRBJ2-5, the complete variable domain is KAGVTQTPRYLIKTRGQQVTLSCSPISGHRSVSWYQQTPGQGLQFLFEYFSETQRNKGNFPGRFSGRQFSNSRSEMNVSTLELGDSALYLCASSLRSGTQETQYFGPGTRLLVL.

This chain joins TRBV20-1 and TRBJ2-5, with 10 bases that match TRBD1. CDR3 length: 16 amino acids. V lost 0 bases, J lost 3 bases, and 7 bases stayed unmatched. Germline loops: CDR1 DFQATT, CDR2 SNEGSKA (reference sequence). CDR3 in DNA: TGCAGTGCTAGAGATCCCACGGACAGGGGGAAAGAGACCCAGTACTTC. As protein: CSARDPTDRGKETQYF.

In this sample, this clonotype turned up many times. V is TRBV29-1 and J is TRBJ2-7; D is unresolved. The V gene lost 5 bases and the J gene lost 2 bases, with 13 bases spanning the gap. The CDR3 contains 13 residues. In germline, CDR1 is SQVTM, CDR2 ANQGSEA. The CDR3: CSVSDESPYEQYF. The CDR3 nucleotides read TGCAGCGTTTCCGACGAAAGCCCCTACGAGCAGTACTTC.

This clonotype was counted ten times or more. The rearrangement links TRBV2 to TRBJ1-6, with D tentatively TRBD1 (6 bases). Germline values: CDR1 SNHLY, CDR2 FYNNEI. There are 15 residues in the CDR3. Trimming cost V 4 bases and J 5 bases, with 12 bases left between them. CDR3: CASSASGGNNSPLHF. As DNA, the CDR3 is TGTGCCAGCAGTGCTTCGGGGGGCAATAATTCACCCCTCCACTTT.

This clonotype has just a few counts. V gene TRBV19 combines with J gene TRBJ1-1, with unresolved D. The ends were cut back, 4 bases at V and 5 bases at J, with 11 bases in the middle. The CDR3 runs to 13 residues. Germline-derived CDR1 and CDR2 are LNHDA and SQIVND (reference sequence). The CDR3 DNA sequence: TGTGCCAGTAGTACCCTCAGCTCTACTGAAGCTTTCTTT. Translating it yields CASSTLSSTEAFF.

This clonotype was counted a few times. A much larger clone differs from this one at a single base, so this may be a read error. The gene calls are TRBV9 and TRBJ2-4; 9 bases are shared with TRBD2. The ends lost 4 bases at V and 0 bases at J; junction bases unmatched: 11. From germline, CDR1 is SGDLS and CDR2 YYNGEE. The CDR3 has 18 amino acids. Here the CDR3 DNA reads TGTGCCAGCAGCTTAGGCCTAGCGGGGACACTAGCCAAAAACATTCAGTACTTC. Its protein product is CASSLGLAGTLAKNIQYF.

Ten or more counts support this clonotype. The CDR3, as DNA: TGCAGTGCTATGGGGGCAGCCTACGAGCAGTACTTC. Encoded protein: CSAMGAAYEQYF. V usage is TRBV20-1 and J usage is TRBJ2-7; D perhaps matches TRBD1 (6 bases). The ends were cut back, 4 bases at V and 2 bases at J, with 9 bases in the middle. This CDR3 is 12 amino acids long. The germline V gene has CDR1 DFQATT and CDR2 SNEGSKA (reference sequence).

A few counts support this clonotype. The rearrangement joins TRBV6-5 to TRBJ1-6; 7 nucleotides agree with TRBD1. Trimming took 0 bases from V and 10 from J; bases not matched to a gene: 6. The CDR3 runs to 15 residues. CDR1 and CDR2 (germline): MNHEY, SVGAGI. CDR3 sequence: CASSYSGGARSPLHF. CDR3 sequence (DNA): TGTGCCAGCAGTTACTCAGGGGGCGCGAGGTCACCCCTCCACTTT.

This clonotype has at least ten counts. The chain employs TRBV5-1 and TRBJ1-2, with 7 bases matching TRBD1. J was trimmed by 4 bases and V by 5 bases; bases with no gene match: 11. Germline CDR1 and CDR2: SGHRS and YFSETQ. The CDR3 is 15 amino acids. CDR3 region: CASRPTSTGTYGYTF. The CDR3 DNA reads as TGCGCCAGCAGACCCACCTCGACAGGGACCTATGGCTACACCTTC. Using reference TRBV5-1 and TRBJ1-2 for the parts outside the CDR3, the full variable domain is KAGVTQTPRYLIKTRGQQVTLSCSPISGHRSVSWYQQTPGQGLQFLFEYFSETQRNKGNFPGRFSGRQFSNSRSEMNVSTLELGDSALYLCASRPTSTGTYGYTFGSGTRLTVV.

This clonotype was counted between two and nine times. Since a much larger clone is just one base distant, this may be a read error. The chain uses TRBV6-1 and TRBJ2-5; D may be TRBD2 (6 bases). The germline V gene encodes CDR1 MNHNS and CDR2 SASEGT. The CDR3 has 13 residues. The CDR3, as DNA: TGTACCAGCGCAGGGACTCCTCAAGAGACCCAGTACTTC. Translating it yields CTSAGTPQETQYF.

This clonotype occurred many times. The V gene is TRBV27, the J gene TRBJ1-1; 8 bases fit TRBD1. V gave up 5 bases and J gave up 6 bases; unmatched junction bases: 8. Germline lookup yields CDR1 MNHEY and CDR2 SMNVEV (reference sequence). The CDR3 length is 14 residues. The CDR3 here is CASSARGRPAEAFF. CDR3 nucleotide sequence: TGTGCCAGCAGTGCCAGGGGGCGTCCAGCTGAAGCTTTCTTT.

The V call is TRBV11-2, the J call TRBJ2-7; 7 bases are shared with TRBD1. Germline values: CDR1 SGHAT, CDR2 FQNNGV. The CDR3 sequence is 14 residues long. V trimming: 4 bases; J trimming: 3 bases; junction bases outside the gene matches: 6. CDR3 nucleotides: TGTGCCAGCAGCTCTCGACAGGGTCTCTACGAGCAGTACGTC. Translating it yields CASSSRQGLYEQYV.

Ten or more counts support this clonotype. The chain employs TRBV27 and TRBJ2-7; D not resolved. Germline V gene data show CDR1 as MNHEY and CDR2 as SMNVEV (reference sequence). V was cut by 6 bases and J by 5 bases, with 17 bases left in between. CDR3 length equals 14 residues. The CDR3 sequence is CASSRVGFGNEQYF. The CDR3 DNA reads as TGTGCCAGCAGCCGAGTGGGTTTTGGGAACGAGCAGTACTTC.

This clonotype was picked up many times. This chain connects TRBV2 to TRBJ2-7, with D possibly TRBD2 on 6 matching bases. Germline CDR1 SNHLY, CDR2 FYNNEI. The CDR3 totals 14 residues. Trimming took 3 bases from V and 6 from J, leaving 15 bases between them. The CDR3 sequence: CASSDLATRSEQYF. In DNA, the CDR3 is TGTGCCAGCAGTGACCTAGCGACGAGAAGCGAGCAGTACTTC.

This clonotype was counted at least ten times. The V call is TRBV9, the J call TRBJ2-5, with 11 bases fitting TRBD1. The germline gives CDR1 SGDLS, CDR2 YYNGEE. With V trimmed by 3 bases and J by 4 bases, 11 bases remained unmatched. The CDR3 covers 17 residues. The DNA of the CDR3 is TGTGCCAGCAGCGCGCGGGACAGGGGGGGGTACGGAGAGACCCAGTACTTC. Its protein product is CASSARDRGGYGETQYF. Full variable domain (missing parts from reference TRBV9 and TRBJ2-5): DSGVTQTPKHLITATGQRVTLRCSPRSGDLSVYWYQQSLDQGLQFLIQYYNGEERAKGNILERFSAQQFPDLHSELNLSSLELGDSALYFCASSARDRGGYGETQYFGPGTRLLVL.

This clonotype was recorded at least ten times. The chain is built from TRBV6-1 and TRBJ1-1; 9 bases line up with TRBD1. The germline CDR1 and CDR2 sequences are MNHNS and SASEGT. The J segment lost 4 bases and the V segment lost 4 bases, leaving 7 bases of the junction unmatched. The CDR3 sequence is 15 residues long. CDR3 region: CASSATDRGSTEAFF. As DNA, the CDR3 is TGTGCCAGCAGTGCCACGGACAGGGGCAGCACTGAAGCTTTCTTT.

The rearrangement joins TRBV12-5 to TRBJ2-5, with 9 bases fitting TRBD1. The CDR3 is 14 residues long. Per germline, CDR1 LGHNT and CDR2 FRNRAP. The V and J ends lost 6 bases and 5 bases, in that order; junction bases with no gene match: 7. The CDR3 region has the DNA TGTGCTAGTGGCGATACAGGGGGCATGGAGACCCAGTACTTC. Translation: CASGDTGGMETQYF. Full variable domain (rest looked up from reference TRBV12-5 and TRBJ2-5): DARVTQTPRHKVTEMGQEVTMRCQPILGHNTVFWYRQTMMQGLELLAYFRNRAPLDDSGMPKDRFSAEMPDATLATLKIQPSEPRDSAVYFCASGDTGGMETQYFGPGTRLLVL.

V gene TRBV28 combines with J gene TRBJ2-7; D is tentatively TRBD1 or TRBD2 (5 bases each). CDR1 and CDR2 from the germline V gene are MDHEN and SYDVKM. V was clipped by 6 bases and J by 6 bases, with 15 bases between them. The CDR3 has 13 residues. The CDR3 coding sequence is TGTGCCAGCAGGGGGACGGGATCGGCCGAGCAGTACTTC. This encodes CASRGTGSAEQYF.

This clonotype was observed at least ten times. The rearrangement links TRBV2 to TRBJ2-5; TRBD2 matches 7 bases. Germline V gene data show CDR1 as SNHLY and CDR2 as FYNNEI. Losses at the gene ends were 7 bases for V and 4 bases for J; bases not matched to a gene: 9. There are 14 residues in the CDR3. The CDR3 coding sequence is TGTGCCAGCAAGACGGGCGGGGGAAGAGAGACCCAGTACTTC. Translating gives CASKTGGGRETQYF.

This clonotype was seen at least ten times. The rearrangement joins TRBV9 to TRBJ1-1; D ambiguous. The length of the CDR3 is 13 residues. V gave up 6 bases and J gave up 3 bases, with 12 bases separating them. CDR1 and CDR2 (germline): SGDLS, YYNGEE. The CDR3 is CASTGSTDTEAFF. CDR3 DNA: TGTGCCAGCACCGGATCGACCGACACTGAAGCTTTCTTT.